A selection of T cell receptor beta chains follows, all from one sample in a study of OX40 agonist ivuxolimab in advanced cancers. TCRdb keeps only in-frame clones here, not all; method: immunoSEQ multiplex PCR. The sample has 45,000 to 50,000 clones; around 92% are singletons. Sequenced material: CD4+ or CD8+ T cells sorted from blood, taken in a trial of the OX40 agonist ivuxolimab. The receptors were sampled from an adult with an advanced solid tumor such as melanoma, head and neck, liver or kidney cancer. CDR3s include the opening cysteine and the closing phenylalanine or tryptophan. The D gene is left open where the match is weak. A row's size may be missing; if present it is once, few, many or a size class.

few	TRBV19	TRBJ1-1	NA	CASSIVNTEAFF	TGTGCCAGTAGTATCGTGAACACTGAAGCTTTCTTT
NA	TRBV14	TRBJ1-1	NA	CASSQYVKNTEAFF	TGTGCCAGCAGCCAATATGTGAAGAACACTGAAGCTTTCTTT
NA	TRBV11-1	TRBJ1-2	NA	CASSRSGRRNYGYTF	TGTGCCAGCAGCCGTTCCGGCAGGAGGAACTATGGCTACACCTTC
NA	TRBV27	TRBJ2-1	TRBD2	CASSFVGSGGVDEQFF	TGTGCCAGCAGTTTTGTTGGTAGCGGGGGGGTGGATGAGCAGTTCTTC
NA	TRBV28	TRBJ2-3	TRBD2	CASSPTPGTSGWDTQYF	TGTGCCAGCAGTCCCACACCAGGGACTAGCGGGTGGGATACGCAGTATTTT
NA	TRBV16	TRBJ1-3	NA	CASSQSAGEISGNTIYF	TGTGCCAGCAGCCAATCGGCAGGAGAAATCTCTGGAAACACCATATATTTT
NA	TRBV19	TRBJ1-2	NA	CASRTGPSGYGYTF	TGTGCCAGTAGGACGGGGCCTTCGGGGTATGGCTACACCTTC
NA	TRBV11-3	TRBJ2-1	NA	CASSLDEQFF	TGTGCCAGCAGCTTGGATGAGCAGTTCTTC
NA	TRBV27	TRBJ2-1	NA	CASSLLGQRSYNEQFF	TGTGCCAGCAGTTTATTAGGACAGCGGTCCTACAATGAGCAGTTCTTC
NA	TRBV7-2	TRBJ2-1	TRBD2	CASTAFSGGSYNEQFF	TGTGCCAGCACCGCCTTTAGCGGGGGATCCTACAATGAGCAGTTCTTC
NA	TRBV6-4	TRBJ2-1	TRBD1	CASRDRVSSYNEQFF	TGTGCCAGCAGAGACAGGGTGAGCTCCTACAATGAGCAGTTCTTC
NA	TRBV10-3	TRBJ2-7	NA	CAISEGTEQYF	TGTGCCATCAGTGAAGGGACCGAGCAGTACTTC
NA	TRBV25-1	TRBJ2-7	TRBD1	CASRSLTGFDEQYF	TGTGCCAGCAGATCCCTGACAGGGTTCGACGAGCAGTACTTC
NA	TRBV25-1	TRBJ2-3	NA	CASSERGWDTQYF	TGTGCCAGCAGTGAAAGGGGTTGGGATACGCAGTATTTT
NA	TRBV6-5	TRBJ1-1	NA	CASSVAETEAFF	TGTGCCAGCAGTGTAGCGGAGACTGAAGCTTTCTTT
NA	TRBV29-1	TRBJ2-7	NA	CSIVTIDPSYEQYF	TGCAGCATTGTGACGATAGACCCTTCCTACGAGCAGTACTTC
NA	TRBV5-6	TRBJ1-1	NA	CASSFETEGPEAFF	TGTGCCAGCAGCTTTGAGACAGAGGGACCTGAAGCTTTCTTT
NA	TRBV23-1	TRBJ1-1	TRBD1	CASSQPGQGVFTEAFF	TGCGCCAGCAGTCAGCCGGGACAGGGTGTTTTCACTGAAGCTTTCTTT
NA	TRBV27	TRBJ2-3	TRBD2	CASSLFLSGRGEDTQYF	TGTGCCAGCAGTTTATTCCTTAGCGGGAGGGGGGAAGATACGCAGTATTTT
NA	TRBV14	TRBJ2-7	NA	CASSQGGNEQYF	TGTGCCAGCAGCCAAGGCGGGAACGAGCAGTACTTC
once	TRBV7-3	TRBJ2-3	TRBD1	CASSSGQGADTQYF	TGTGCCAGCAGCTCAGGACAGGGCGCAGATACGCAGTATTTT
NA	TRBV9	TRBJ2-2	NA	CASSVVADGELFF	TGTGCCAGCAGCGTAGTGGCGGACGGGGAGCTGTTTTTT
NA	TRBV4-3	TRBJ1-3	NA	CASSQDRNSGNTIYF	TGCGCCAGCAGCCAAGATAGGAACTCTGGAAACACCATATATTTT
NA	TRBV19	TRBJ2-1	TRBD2	CASSRTSGSYNEQFF	TGTGCCAGTAGTCGTACTAGCGGGAGCTACAATGAGCAGTTCTTC
NA	TRBV27	TRBJ1-5	TRBD1	CASSTGGGNQPQHF	TGTGCCAGCAGCACAGGGGGCGGCAATCAGCCCCAGCATTTT
once	TRBV19	TRBJ1-2	NA	CASSWGDETYSQGYTF	TGTGCCAGTAGTTGGGGGGATGAGACCTACTCGCAGGGCTACACCTTC
NA	TRBV2	TRBJ2-7	NA	CASLLGSSYEQYF	TGTGCCAGTCTTCTAGGGAGCTCCTACGAGCAGTACTTC
NA	TRBV28	TRBJ1-1	TRBD1	CASRRQGAVTEAFF	TGTGCCAGCAGGCGACAGGGGGCCGTCACTGAAGCTTTCTTT
NA	TRBV28	TRBJ2-1	NA	CASSPLGGNEQFF	TGTGCCAGCAGTCCCCTCGGGGGCAATGAGCAGTTCTTC
NA	TRBV6-5	TRBJ2-1	NA	CASSYWGLPDEQFF	TGTGCCAGCAGTTATTGGGGACTTCCGGATGAGCAGTTCTTC
NA	TRBV11-1	TRBJ2-1	TRBD1	CASSFRDQGADEQFF	TGTGCCAGCAGCTTCCGGGACCAGGGGGCGGATGAGCAGTTCTTC
once	TRBV11-1	TRBJ2-3	TRBD2	CASSSRFGGAVTDTQYF	TGTGCCAGCAGCTCTCGTTTCGGGGGGGCCGTCACAGATACGCAGTATTTT
NA	TRBV9	TRBJ1-4	TRBD1	CASSATGVVEKLFF	TGTGCCAGCAGCGCCACAGGGGTGGTTGAAAAACTGTTTTTT
NA	TRBV12-5	TRBJ2-7	NA	CASGPEGGGEQYF	TGTGCTAGTGGGCCTGAGGGGGGAGGGGAGCAGTACTTC
once	TRBV4-3	TRBJ2-7	TRBD2	CASSQGGGGWEQYF	TGCGCCAGCAGCCAAGGGGGCGGGGGATGGGAGCAGTACTTC
NA	TRBV7-9	TRBJ2-7	TRBD2	CASSLGGDGPYEQYF	TGTGCCAGCAGCCTGGGGGGGGACGGACCCTACGAGCAGTACTTC
NA	TRBV9	TRBJ2-2	TRBD2	CASSASLAEPNTGELFF	TGTGCCAGCAGCGCCTCACTAGCGGAACCGAACACCGGGGAGCTGTTTTTT
once	TRBV7-9	TRBJ2-7	NA	CASSLPPGGMTAPDYEQYF	TGTGCCAGCAGCTTACCCCCCGGGGGCATGACAGCCCCAGACTACGAGCAGTACTTC
once	TRBV9	TRBJ2-7	TRBD1	CASSVGGDRGPYEQYF	TGTGCCAGCAGCGTAGGCGGGGACAGGGGACCCTACGAGCAGTACTTC
NA	TRBV5-5	TRBJ2-1	TRBD2	CASSLAGAYNEQFF	TGTGCCAGCAGCTTAGCGGGGGCCTACAATGAGCAGTTCTTC
NA	TRBV15	TRBJ2-5	TRBD2	CATSYEAGGLKETQYF	TGTGCCACCAGTTATGAGGCGGGAGGCTTAAAAGAGACCCAGTACTTC
NA	TRBV4-1	TRBJ1-1	TRBD1	CASSLRQGWRDTEAFF	TGCGCCAGCAGCCTGAGACAGGGCTGGAGGGACACTGAAGCTTTCTTT
NA	TRBV4-2	TRBJ2-1	NA	CASSQVEGPQFF	TGTGCCAGCAGCCAAGTCGAGGGTCCGCAGTTCTTC
NA	TRBV19	TRBJ1-2	TRBD1	CASSQSTGDAYGYTF	TGTGCCAGTAGTCAATCGACAGGGGATGCCTATGGCTACACCTTC
NA	TRBV5-1	TRBJ1-1	NA	CASSGNRVNTEAFF	TGCGCCAGCAGCGGGAACAGGGTGAACACTGAAGCTTTCTTT